A single sample gave rise to the 29 T cell receptor beta chains below, sequenced in a study of T cell responses to AZD1222 COVID-19 vaccine. Some clones are missing from TCRdb's copy, which holds only in-frame ones; the method was immunoSEQ multiplex PCR. Among 95,000 to 150,000 clones listed, 86% were seen once. Specimen: peripheral blood, collected on day 0 of AZD1222 vaccination. Every receptor here comes from an adult in good health.

The chain combines TRBV2 with TRBJ2-5, with no clear D. The germline CDR1 and CDR2 sequences are SNHLY and FYNNEI. V was clipped by 4 bases and J by 4 bases, with 13 bases between them. The CDR3 runs 14 residues. CDR3 sequence (DNA): TGTGCCAGCAGTGTGGGCCGAGTTGGAGAGACCCAGTACTTC. Protein: CASSVGRVGETQYF. Combining the CDR3 with reference TRBV2 and TRBJ2-5 gives the whole variable domain EPEVTQTPSHQVTQMGQEVILRCVPISNHLYFYWYRQILGQKVEFLVSFYNNEISEKSEIFDDQFSVERPDGSNFTLKIRSTKLEDSAMYFCASSVGRVGETQYFGPGTRLLVL.

V usage is TRBV3-1 (or the pseudogene TRBV3-2) and J usage is TRBJ2-1; D not resolved. V gave up 10 bases and J gave up 1 base, with 17 bases separating them. This CDR3 is built from 15 residues. Germline values: CDR1 LGHDT, CDR2 YNNKEL (reference sequence). The CDR3 loop reads CATCTGSVSYNEQFF. CDR3 nucleotides: TGTGCCACCTGTACCGGGTCGGTTTCCTACAATGAGCAGTTCTTC.

This chain connects TRBV28 to TRBJ2-7; 9 nucleotides line up with TRBD2. The ends lost 7 bases at V and 1 base at J; junction bases unmatched: 17. This CDR3 spans 18 amino acids. In germline, CDR1 is MDHEN, CDR2 SYDVKM. The CDR3: CASTPGGAGGFISYEQYF. The CDR3 DNA reads TGTGCCAGCACTCCTGGCGGGGCGGGAGGGTTTATATCCTACGAGCAGTACTTC.

The rearrangement joins TRBV4-1 to TRBJ1-5, with D possibly matching TRBD1 (5 bases). This CDR3 region has 16 residues. CDR1 and CDR2 from the germline V gene are MGHRA and YSYEKL. Trimming shortened V by 1 base and J by 0 bases, and 10 bases separated the two germline ends. The CDR3 DNA reads TGCGCCAGCAGCCAAGGGGGACTCTTTAGCAATCAGCCCCAGCATTTT. Translated, it gives CASSQGGLFSNQPQHF.

In this sample, this clone turned up a few times. The chain recombines TRBV4-2 with TRBJ2-2, with D perhaps TRBD2 (6 bases). With 6 bases removed from V and 2 bases from J, the gap between germline ends came to 19 bases. Per the germline V gene, CDR1 is LGHNA and CDR2 is YNFKEQ. The length of the CDR3 is 17 residues. CDR3 in amino acids: CASSHTGTGTNTGELFF. CDR3 nucleotides: TGTGCCAGCAGTCATACCGGGACTGGTACCAACACCGGGGAGCTGTTTTTT.

The CDR3 sequence is CASRVAGGPSSTDTQYF. The CDR3 DNA reads TGCGCCAGCAGGGTAGCGGGAGGGCCGTCGAGCACAGATACGCAGTATTTT. This chain connects TRBV5-1 to TRBJ2-3; TRBD2 matches at 11 bases. The CDR3 totals 17 residues. From germline, CDR1 is SGHRS and CDR2 YFSETQ. V shed 5 bases and J 0 bases; nucleotides not matched to a gene: 8.

The sample holds one count of this clone. V usage is TRBV3-1 (or the pseudogene TRBV3-2) and J usage is TRBJ2-7; D might be TRBD2 (5 bases). The CDR3 consists of 15 residues. Per germline, CDR1 LGHDT and CDR2 YNNKEL (reference sequence). V lost 4 bases to trimming and J lost 7 bases, with 20 bases between them. CDR3: CASSPGVDSRGEQYF. CDR3 nucleotides: TGTGCCAGCAGCCCAGGCGTGGACTCCAGAGGGGAGCAGTACTTC.

This chain connects TRBV7-2 to TRBJ1-6, with D unresolved. V dropped 3 bases and J dropped 3 bases, with 6 bases sitting between them. CDR3 size: 14 residues. Germline V gives CDR1 SGHTA, CDR2 FQGNSA. The CDR3 nucleotides are TGTGCCAGCAGCTTGGACGGCTATAATTCACCCCTCCACTTT. This encodes CASSLDGYNSPLHF.

The V call is TRBV19, the J call TRBJ2-1; D gene uncertain. Trimming removed 3 bases at V and 5 bases at J, with 11 bases between. CDR1 LNHDA and CDR2 SQIVND come from the germline V gene (reference sequence). The CDR3 covers 14 residues. Here the CDR3 reads CASSILVRDNEQFF. The DNA for the CDR3 is TGTGCCAGTAGTATCCTAGTTCGGGACAATGAGCAGTTCTTC.

The CDR3 region is CASSFRRLAGGTDTQYF. The CDR3 coding sequence is TGTGCCAGCAGCTTTCGCCGGCTAGCGGGGGGCACAGATACGCAGTATTTT. The V call is TRBV13, the J call TRBJ2-3, with 10 positions matching TRBD2. Germline CDR1 PRHDT, CDR2 FYEKMQ (reference sequence). J gave up 1 base and V 3 bases, and 7 bases lay outside the gene matches. The CDR3 totals 17 residues.

In its sample, this clone was seen once. The V call is TRBV5-1, the J call TRBJ1-1, with D possibly matching TRBD1 (6 bases). The CDR3 runs 14 residues. Germline V lookup: CDR1 SGHRS, CDR2 YFSETQ. Trimming took off 2 bases at V and 1 base at J, with 9 bases between the two ends. The CDR3 bases are TGCGCCAGCAGCTTCTCACAGGGGAACACTGAAGCTTTCTTT. Encoded protein: CASSFSQGNTEAFF.

The rearrangement links TRBV18 to TRBJ2-7; D is unclear. V lost 5 bases, J lost 3 bases, and 11 bases lay in between. Germline V gene lookup returns CDR1 KGHSH and CDR2 LQKENI. The CDR3 has 13 amino acids. The CDR3 DNA reads as TGTGCCAGCTCAGGAGCTGTGAACTACGAGCAGTACTTC. Protein product: CASSGAVNYEQYF.

The chain links TRBV11-2 to TRBJ1-3; unclear D gene. V was trimmed by 3 bases and J by 0 bases, leaving 6 bases between them. The CDR3 has 14 amino acids. Germline V CDR1 and CDR2: SGHAT, FQNNGV. CDR3 nucleotides: TGTGCCAGCAGCTTTTCCGGCTCTGGAAACACCATATATTTT. Its protein is CASSFSGSGNTIYF.

The V call is TRBV7-3, the J call TRBJ2-1; D possibly corresponds to TRBD2 (6 bases). V lost 1 base to trimming and J lost 3 bases, with 13 bases between them. The CDR3 has 16 amino acids. From germline, CDR1 is SGHTA and CDR2 FQGTGA. CDR3 protein: CASSLNGGTNYNEQFF. CDR3 coding DNA: TGTGCCAGCAGCTTAAACGGCGGGACGAACTACAATGAGCAGTTCTTC.

V and J are TRBV6-5 and TRBJ2-5, with D possibly TRBD1 on 5 matching bases. The length of the CDR3 is 15 residues. Trimming removed 6 bases at V and 2 bases at J, with 16 bases between. Germline CDR1 is MNHEY and CDR2 is SVGAGI. CDR3 sequence: CASSRGATIQETQYF. The CDR3 DNA is TGTGCCAGCAGCCGTGGGGCCACGATTCAAGAGACCCAGTACTTC.

The chain couples TRBV10-1 to TRBJ2-3; the D gene is possibly TRBD2 (6 bases). The germline V gene encodes CDR1 WNHNN and CDR2 SYGVQD (reference sequence). The CDR3 sequence is 15 residues long. The V gene lost 8 bases and the J gene lost 1 base, with 16 bases spanning the gap. The CDR3 DNA reads as TGCGCCAGCTCCAGGGACTTGCCCCGCACAGATACGCAGTATTTT. Its protein is CASSRDLPRTDTQYF.

The V call is TRBV5-1, the J call TRBJ2-7, with D perhaps matching TRBD1 (6 bases). This CDR3 contains 13 residues. Trimming pared 2 bases from V and 3 bases from J, leaving 9 bases between. CDR1 is SGHRS, CDR2 YFSETQ, per germline. The CDR3 DNA sequence: TGCGCCAGCAGCTTAGGGGGTTACTACGAGCAGTACTTC. It yields the protein CASSLGGYYEQYF. Variable domain in full (rest from reference TRBV5-1 and TRBJ2-7): KAGVTQTPRYLIKTRGQQVTLSCSPISGHRSVSWYQQTPGQGLQFLFEYFSETQRNKGNFPGRFSGRQFSNSRSEMNVSTLELGDSALYLCASSLGGYYEQYFGPGTRLTVT.

CDR3 residues: CASSPTGGNTEAFF. The CDR3 region has the DNA TGTGCCAGCTCACCCACTGGCGGGAACACTGAAGCTTTCTTT. The rearrangement uses TRBV18 and TRBJ1-1; D is uncertain. The CDR3 has 14 residues. Trimming shortened V by 3 bases and J by 1 base, and 9 bases separated the two germline ends. In germline, CDR1 is KGHSH, CDR2 LQKENI.

The rearrangement joins TRBV5-1 to TRBJ1-6; D not resolved. Trimming removed 4 bases at V and 9 bases at J, with 20 bases between. Germline V gene sequence: CDR1 SGHRS, CDR2 YFSETQ. The CDR3 spans 16 residues. The CDR3 sequence is CASSSTASGGSSPLHF. CDR3 DNA: TGCGCCAGCAGCAGTACAGCATCTGGAGGTTCTTCACCCCTCCACTTT.

V gene TRBV28 combines with J gene TRBJ1-6; TRBD1 matches 7 bases. V shed 1 base, J shed 5 bases, and the junction held 11 bases outside the gene matches. The CDR3 has 18 amino acids. In germline, CDR1 is MDHEN, CDR2 SYDVKM. CDR3 in amino acids: CASSLSSGGGLNNSPLHF. DNA for the CDR3: TGTGCCAGCAGTTTATCCTCAGGGGGAGGGTTAAATAATTCACCCCTCCACTTT.

The genes are TRBV6-4 and TRBJ2-2, with 8 bases lining up with TRBD2. Germline lookup yields CDR1 MRHNA and CDR2 SNTAGT. The CDR3 is made up of 15 amino acids. With V trimmed by 6 bases and J by 6 bases, 9 bases remained unmatched. The CDR3 DNA reads TGTGCCAGCAGGGGCACTAGCGGTGGCGCCGGGGAGCTGTTTTTT. Its protein is CASRGTSGGAGELFF.

The chain has TRBV3-1 (or the pseudogene TRBV3-2) and TRBJ2-3; TRBD2 matches 7 bases. CDR3 size: 14 residues. V shed 8 bases, J shed 3 bases, and the junction held 8 bases outside the gene matches. Per the germline V gene, CDR1 is LGHDT and CDR2 is YNNKEL (reference sequence). The CDR3 spells CASPRRGRTDTQYF. Written as DNA, the CDR3 is TGTGCCAGCCCCCGGCGGGGGAGGACAGATACGCAGTATTTT.

J is TRBJ2-1 and V is TRBV2, with 9 nucleotides matching TRBD1. This CDR3 contains 15 residues. Germline V gene lookup returns CDR1 SNHLY and CDR2 FYNNEI. V trimming: 5 bases; J trimming: 0 bases; junction bases outside the gene matches: 2. The CDR3, as DNA: TGTGCCAGCAGTACGGACAGGGGCTCCTACAATGAGCAGTTCTTC. Protein: CASSTDRGSYNEQFF. The full variable domain, with the rest looked up from reference TRBV2 and TRBJ2-1, is EPEVTQTPSHQVTQMGQEVILRCVPISNHLYFYWYRQILGQKVEFLVSFYNNEISEKSEIFDDQFSVERPDGSNFTLKIRSTKLEDSAMYFCASSTDRGSYNEQFFGPGTRLTVL.

The V gene is TRBV10-3, the J gene TRBJ2-2; 10 bases agree with TRBD1. V shed 11 bases, J shed 2 bases, and the junction held 11 bases outside the gene matches. Per the germline V gene, CDR1 is ENHRY and CDR2 is SYGVKD. The CDR3 contains 16 residues. For the CDR3, the DNA is TGTGCCGCCGAAGACCGGGACAGGGGTAACACCGGGGAGCTGTTTTTT. It specifies CAAEDRDRGNTGELFF.

This chain uses TRBV2 with TRBJ2-7, with 9 nucleotides matching TRBD1. The CDR3 has 14 amino acids. Germline values: CDR1 SNHLY, CDR2 FYNNEI. Trimming cost V 7 bases and J 3 bases; bases outside gene matches: 7. CDR3: CASTRQGGLYEQYF. CDR3 nucleotide sequence: TGTGCCAGCACCCGACAGGGGGGCCTCTACGAGCAGTACTTC.

V and J are TRBV3-1 (or the pseudogene TRBV3-2) and TRBJ2-1; the match to TRBD2 covers 7 bases. Per the germline V gene, CDR1 is LGHDT and CDR2 is YNNKEL (reference sequence). V dropped 6 bases and J dropped 4; count of bases not matched to a gene: 6. The CDR3 has 14 amino acids. CDR3 nucleotide sequence: TGTGCCAGCAGTCCCGGGACTATTTACAATGAGCAGTTCTTC. Amino acid sequence: CASSPGTIYNEQFF.

The chain combines TRBV19 with TRBJ2-3; 9 bases align to TRBD1. The CDR3 length is 18 residues. Germline CDR1 reads LNHDA; CDR2 reads SQIVND (reference sequence). V lost 5 bases and J lost 2; bases outside the gene matches: 14. CDR3 in amino acids: CASSPPLGQGINTDTQYF. The CDR3 DNA sequence: TGTGCCAGTAGTCCCCCTTTGGGACAGGGAATTAACACAGATACGCAGTATTTT.

This clone has more than one count but fewer than ten. This chain connects TRBV3-1 (or the pseudogene TRBV3-2) to TRBJ1-2; D uncertain. CDR1 and CDR2 from the germline V gene are LGHDT and YNNKEL (reference sequence). Deletions cut 2 bases from V and 3 bases from J, with 13 bases between. This CDR3 is 15 amino acids long. The CDR3 region is CASSQSWVRDYGYTF. DNA for the CDR3: TGTGCCAGCAGCCAATCATGGGTGAGGGACTATGGCTACACCTTC.

The chain is built from TRBV18 and TRBJ1-1; D is ambiguous. Germline loops: CDR1 KGHSH, CDR2 LQKENI. Trimming removed 1 base at V and 1 base at J, with 7 bases between. This CDR3 is built from 14 residues. For the CDR3, the DNA is TGTGCCAGCTCACCACAGTTCCCGAACACTGAAGCTTTCTTT. Translated: CASSPQFPNTEAFF.